This TCR beta chain was identified in a study of cytomegalovirus exposure and HLA in healthy donors (dated by TCRdb to the late 2010s). Concerning the study at large: An earlier analysis of several hundred of the donors reported 250 to 300 Gb of sequence data and around 110 million unique TCR beta sequences from about 200 million T cells. Along with the approximately 700-subject first cohort, a separate validation cohort of approximately 110 different subjects was used. To decide whether each TCR beta V gene segment behaved as functional or pseudogenic, an earlier analysis of several hundred of the donors relied on high-throughput TCR beta sequencing. The study profiled the T cell repertoires of more than 500 subjects by immunosequencing and related them to cytomegalovirus serostatus. The study aimed to test whether cataloging public T cell receptors could reveal signatures of past pathogen exposure. Alongside the repertoire data, information on donor age, sex, ethnicity and CMV serostatus was compiled. The number of donors typed differed by locus, with roughly 629-640 for A, B, C, DRB1 and DQB1, roughly 520 for DQA1, over 600 for DPA1, and roughly 450 for DPB1. In a later analysis, previously published TCR beta repertoires from 550 to 700 donors were re-analyzed and high-resolution HLA genotyping was added so that TCR occurrence patterns could be studied. Among a few hundred genotyped donors of the cohort, an average of 235,054 unique TCR beta nucleotide sequences were sequenced per donor, approximately 20% of them non-productive. Every discovery cohort repertoire had been produced on one sequencing platform. To predict cytomegalovirus infection status, the study combined high-throughput TCR immunosequencing, statistical association of individual TCRs with disease status, and machine learning. Five DR-DQ haplotypes were treated as single units for association and clustering because of strong linkage in the cohort. Rather than drawing on any new phenotypic data, the later analysis identified candidate immune exposures from TCR beta sequences and the way those sequences occurred across donors. Class I and class II HLA loci were covered by the typing at four-digit resolution. An early release covering about 600 HLA-typed donors comprised approximately 290 gigabases of sequencing data and tens of millions of unique TCR sequences. Of the roughly 410 genotyped donors, roughly 80% were placed in the genetic ancestry cluster associated with self-reported Caucasian donors. A later genetic analysis took genome-wide SNP genotypes for about three fifths of the roughly 670 donors and used that subset as a discovery cohort.

CDR1 PRHDT and CDR2 FYEKMQ were looked up in the germline V gene (reference sequence). The junction carries 8 bases between V and J, which are trimmed by 5 bases and 1 base respectively. Its CDR3 holds 13 amino acids, cysteine through phenylalanine. Just CDR3 DNA is preserved here, 39 bases in frame from base 1. Summary of the overall study and its limitations: This cohort had only TCR beta chains sequenced, and the lack of alpha or paired-chain data limited which features could be detected. A further reported finding was that TCR beta sequences accurately predicted the HLA-A and HLA-B alleles for most subjects in the first cohort. Most TCR sequences were seen in very few donors, while some public TCRs were found in many individuals. Assigning TCR associations to individual alleles was difficult when HLA alleles, especially DR and DQ, strongly co-occurred. In both the original and validation cohorts, the classifier was reported to diagnose cytomegalovirus status with high specificity and sensitivity. In a later genetic analysis, a missense DCLRE1C variant was associated with V-gene and J-gene trimming of TCR beta chains, and the association was replicated in an independent cohort. The study gave a list of about 160 TCR beta chains associated with cytomegalovirus. The authors suggested that the approach could potentially be generalized to other disease states and immunological phenotypes. In a later analysis, HLA-associated TCR beta chains were found to be more clonally expanded and to have lower generation probabilities than equally common non-associated chains. An earlier analysis of 587 of the donors showed that most TCR beta V segments appeared in productive rearrangements either about 87% or about 30% of the time, which broadly matched IMGT annotations. The sequencing pipeline was judged likely to have produced a cluster of highly shared sequence variants as a technical artifact. A later analysis associated about 17,000 TCR beta sequences with specific HLA alleles at a false discovery rate of 0.05. In a later analysis, the rate of TCR association differed among HLA loci, with DRB1 alleles having the most associated TCRs and HLA-C alleles having the fewest. Linkage disequilibrium might explain the correlated functional status among segregating V segments, but an unknown experimental factor could not be excluded. Sequencing depth was assumed to be roughly uniform across donors in the presence/absence analyses, though that assumption may not hold. A later genetic analysis reported fewer N-insertions in productive TCRs among donors in an Asian-associated ancestry cluster than the roughly 670-donor mean. Because the 87-base-pair reads could not distinguish some IMGT-functional V segments, including TRBV6-2 and TRBV6-3, those segments were excluded. In a later analysis, several top co-occurrence clusters were reported to appear linked to parvovirus B19, influenza, CMV and Epstein-Barr virus. In vitro tests confirmed that three of the cytomegalovirus-associated TCR beta chains recognize cytomegalovirus antigens. A later analysis found that most CMV-associated TCR beta chains appeared HLA-restricted, with HLA associations seemingly driven largely by CMV exposure. Because some donors lacked HLA typing at each locus, the association tests relied only on the typed subset. The only immune exposure information available for the cohort was CMV serostatus. Because counts were too low, roughly 16 rarely observed V segments, including chromosome 9 orphons, were left out of the earlier analysis of several hundred of the donors.

Library preparation used the immunoSEQ multiplex PCR assay. A mixture of 60 forward primers for TCR Vbeta segments and 13 reverse primers for TCR Jbeta segments was used in the multiplex PCR. Amplification of the CDR3 region of rearranged TCR beta genes was performed with a multiplex PCR assay on genomic DNA. The amplified TCR beta libraries were sequenced on the Illumina HiSeq System as 87-base-pair reads. The study's own analysis went as follows. A later analysis tallied 70 million to 100 million unique TCR beta chains across the 640 or so repertoires, and some 12 million of those chains were shared by two or more donors. To remove PCR and sequencing errors, raw reads were error-corrected and collapsed into unique sequences using a nearest-neighbor algorithm that merged closely related sequences. Alignment of CDR3 sequences to IMGT reference sequences was used to assign V, D and J gene segments. For a sequence to be retained, a match of at least six nucleotides to both a V gene segment and a J gene segment was required. Rearrangements were called productive when the CDR3 lacked stop codons and stayed in frame with V and J; all others were non-productive. Following IMGT convention, CDR3 was defined as the stretch from the second conserved V-encoded cysteine up to the conserved J-encoded phenylalanine. Sequences without an unambiguous match to a single V gene segment were excluded from the earlier analysis of 450 to 650 of the donors. In an earlier analysis of around 600 of the donors, V segments were called functional above 56.7% productive rearrangements and were called segregating when the between-donor standard deviation exceeded 5%. A statistical classification framework was built for diagnosing cytomegalovirus status from the catalog of TCR beta chain sequences. V and J gene assignment, in a later analysis, came from comparing TCR nucleotide sequences with IMGT/GENE-DB human TR gene sequences. The TCRdist pipeline was used in a later analysis to assign CDR3 sequences and most-parsimonious VDJ recombination scenarios. In a later analysis, each TCR beta chain was defined by its CDR3 amino acid sequence together with its V-gene family, and reads without a unique V-gene family were excluded. In a later analysis, fewer than 650 highly shared, low-generation-probability nucleotide sequences were removed to address suspected cross-contamination and a sequencing artifact. A later analysis calculated a clonal expansion index for each public chain from normalized within-repertoire ranks of inferred template counts. Generation probabilities in a later analysis came from a VDJ recombination model fitted to out-of-frame rearrangements, and those results were checked against IGoR. In a later analysis, hypergeometric tests were used to score TCR-TCR, TCR-HLA and TCR-CMV co-occurrence, with a repertoire-size bias correction applied to TCR pairs. In a later analysis, false discovery rates were estimated by permuting HLA or CMV assignments 20 times. In a later analysis, co-occurring TCRs were grouped using DBSCAN, with TCRdist sequence similarity added in when clustering inside HLA-allele-positive subsets. Co-occurrence clustering excluded repertoires with fewer than 30,000 or more than 120,000 public chains, plus five with anomalous nucleotide sharing. This immuneACCESS table, as held by TCRdb, lists in-frame sequences with V and J called but not all clones. Of the missing ones, under half trace to an unresolved V gene in checked studies; the others have no known cause. The V and J calls and clone size come from that table; D and trimming were worked out from the DNA. This sample has some 200,000 clones in its table, and roughly 83% of those were observed once. Roughly 0.66% of the sample is held by the ten biggest clonotypes.

This clone has only a few counts. It lacks a known antigen. No base quality information exists; no much larger clone differs at one position. The cohort comprised some 680 healthy bone marrow donors. At the time of sampling, every cohort member was nominally healthy, though immune exposures that went unrecorded were likely present. The donor was CMV seronegative and belonged to the group of 352 seronegative cohort members. Every donor gave a peripheral blood sample, and the peripheral blood mononuclear cells from that sample were used for TCR beta sequencing. The Qiagen DNeasy Blood Extraction Kit was used to extract genomic DNA from the blood cell samples.

This sequence was found in a boy aged 2 to 10 in good health and CMV-seronegative. The chain joins TRBV13 to TRBJ1-1, with no reliable assignment of the D segment. The specimen sequenced was PBMCs. The CDR3 corresponds to CASSPRGNTEAFF. The base sequence is TGTGCCAGCAGCCCGCGGGGGAACACTGAAGCTTTCTTT.